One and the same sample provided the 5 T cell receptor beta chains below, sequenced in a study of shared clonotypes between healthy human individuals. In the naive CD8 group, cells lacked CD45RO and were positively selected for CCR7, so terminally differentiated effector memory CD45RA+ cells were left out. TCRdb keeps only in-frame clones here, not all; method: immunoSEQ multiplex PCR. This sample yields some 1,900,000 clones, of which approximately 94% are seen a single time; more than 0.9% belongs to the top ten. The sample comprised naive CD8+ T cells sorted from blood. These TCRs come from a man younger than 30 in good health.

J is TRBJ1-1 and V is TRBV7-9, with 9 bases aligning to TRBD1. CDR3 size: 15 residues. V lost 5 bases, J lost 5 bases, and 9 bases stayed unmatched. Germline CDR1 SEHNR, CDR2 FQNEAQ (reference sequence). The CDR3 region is CASSISQGAWTEAFF. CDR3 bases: TGTGCCAGCAGCATCTCACAGGGGGCGTGGACTGAAGCTTTCTTT.

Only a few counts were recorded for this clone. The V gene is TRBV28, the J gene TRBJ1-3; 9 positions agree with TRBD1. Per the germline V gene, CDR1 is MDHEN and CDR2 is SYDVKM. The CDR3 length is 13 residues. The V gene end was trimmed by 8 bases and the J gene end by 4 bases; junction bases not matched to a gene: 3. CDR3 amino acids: CASRGQGGNTIYF. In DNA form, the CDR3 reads TGTGCCAGCCGGGGACAGGGCGGAAACACCATATATTTT.

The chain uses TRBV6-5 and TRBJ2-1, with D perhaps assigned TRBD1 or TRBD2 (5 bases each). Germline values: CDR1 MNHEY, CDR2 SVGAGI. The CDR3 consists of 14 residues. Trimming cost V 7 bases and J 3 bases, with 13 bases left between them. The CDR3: CASTEGPFYNEQFF. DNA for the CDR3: TGTGCCAGCACCGAGGGACCTTTCTACAATGAGCAGTTCTTC.

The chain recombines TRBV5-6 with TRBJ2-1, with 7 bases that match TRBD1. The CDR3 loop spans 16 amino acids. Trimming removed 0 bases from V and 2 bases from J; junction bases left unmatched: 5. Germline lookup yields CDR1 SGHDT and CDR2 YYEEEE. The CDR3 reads CASSLAIQGPYNEQFF. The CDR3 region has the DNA TGTGCCAGCAGCTTGGCCATACAGGGGCCCTACAATGAGCAGTTCTTC.

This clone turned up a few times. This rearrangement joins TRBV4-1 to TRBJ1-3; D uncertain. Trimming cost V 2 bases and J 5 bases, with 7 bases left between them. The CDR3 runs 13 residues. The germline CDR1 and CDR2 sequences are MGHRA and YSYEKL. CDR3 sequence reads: CASSQPQRNTIYF. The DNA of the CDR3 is TGCGCCAGCAGCCAACCACAGAGAAACACCATATATTTT.